One TCR beta chain is described in this entry. Its matching antigen is unknown. V gave up 5 bases and J gave up 1 base, with 10 bases separating them. This CDR3 region has 14 residues. CDR1 SGHTA and CDR2 FQGTGA come from the germline V gene. The sample originates from a study of cytomegalovirus exposure and HLA in healthy donors. Study conclusions and caveats: Many donors shared some public TCRs, even though most TCR sequences were rare. A highly shared variant cluster was judged a likely technical artifact.

Primers included in the PCR were 60 Vbeta and 13 Jbeta primers. Sequencing used immunoSEQ multiplex PCR; TCRdb keeps in-frame clones, though not all of them. The data show 110,000 to 150,000 clones, roughly 77% seen once. Source material: PBMCs. The genes are TRBV7-3 and TRBJ2-3; no clear D gene. This TCR came from a man aged 25 to 40 in good health and CMV-seronegative. The CDR3 region has the DNA TGTGCCAGCAGCCTCCACCGGGGCACAGATACGCAGTATTTT. Amino acid sequence: CASSLHRGTDTQYF.